Shown below are 26 T cell receptor beta chains from a single sample sequenced in a study of graft-versus-host responses after intestinal transplantation. These receptors' targets are unknown. Measured with immunoSEQ multiplex PCR; TCRdb has only the in-frame clones, and not every one. There are approximately 70,000 clones in the sample; roughly nine tenths occur only once, and roughly 2.6% lies in the top ten. The specimen comprised unstimulated CD8+ T cells sorted from spleen or lymph node cells, sampled before intestinal transplant. The receptors come from a human donor who received an intestinal transplant.

V gene TRBV6-1 combines with J gene TRBJ2-1; D is perhaps TRBD2 (5 bases). The V and J ends lost 3 bases and 4 bases respectively, with 16 bases between them. This CDR3 comprises 16 residues. Germline values: CDR1 MNHNS, CDR2 SASEGT. The CDR3 reads CASSDGSSGLYNEQFF. The CDR3 nucleotides read TGTGCCAGCAGTGATGGGTCCAGCGGCTTGTACAATGAGCAGTTCTTC.

The chain recombines TRBV9 with TRBJ2-6; D uncertain. The CDR3 extends over 17 amino acids. Germline CDR1 is SGDLS and CDR2 is YYNGEE. Trimming took 3 bases from V and 3 from J, leaving 16 bases between them. The CDR3 nucleotides read TGTGCCAGCAGCGAGCCTTCCGGGTTCCTTGGGGCCAACGTCCTGACTTTC. It encodes CASSEPSGFLGANVLTF.

This chain uses TRBV10-3 with TRBJ1-3; no clear D gene. V lost 10 bases and J lost 0, with 10 bases in between. The CDR3 loop spans 13 amino acids. Germline lookup yields CDR1 ENHRY and CDR2 SYGVKD. CDR3 coding DNA: TGTGCCACTGCGTCCCACTCTGGAAACACCATATATTTT. It yields the protein CATASHSGNTIYF.

This chain connects TRBV9 to TRBJ2-1, with 16 positions matching TRBD2. The CDR3 loop spans 19 amino acids. CDR1 and CDR2 (germline): SGDLS, YYNGEE. Trimming removed 0 bases from V and 7 bases from J; junction bases left unmatched: 10. The DNA of the CDR3 is TGTGCCAGCAGCGTAGGTAGGGGGACTAGCGGGAGGGCCCCTAATGAGCAGTTCTTC. It yields the protein CASSVGRGTSGRAPNEQFF.

For the CDR3, the DNA is TGTGCCAGCAGCCGAAGCGGACCTAGCACAGATACGCAGTATTTT. Protein product: CASSRSGPSTDTQYF. This chain links TRBV7-8 with TRBJ2-3, with D possibly TRBD2 on 5 matching bases. The germline gives CDR1 SGHVS, CDR2 FQNEAQ. The CDR3 is 15 residues long. The ends were cut back, 5 bases at V and 0 bases at J, with 12 bases in the middle.

The J gene is TRBJ2-3, the V gene TRBV6-6, with a possible D match to TRBD1 (5 bases). The CDR3 is made up of 15 amino acids. CDR1 is MNHNY, CDR2 SVGAGI, per germline (reference sequence). Trimming pared 5 bases from V and 3 bases from J, leaving 15 bases between. The CDR3 sequence: CASSPRTYETDTQYF. CDR3 in DNA: TGTGCCAGCAGTCCCCGGACATACGAGACAGATACGCAGTATTTT.

The chain recombines TRBV28 with TRBJ1-1; 7 bases fit TRBD1. The germline V gene encodes CDR1 MDHEN and CDR2 SYDVKM. The CDR3 sequence is 14 residues long. Trimming took 7 bases from V and 4 from J; bases not matched to a gene: 9. CDR3 in DNA: TGTGCCAGCACTTTGACAGGGTGGATCACTGAAGCTTTCTTT. Its protein is CASTLTGWITEAFF.

This chain links TRBV18 with TRBJ2-4, with 8 bases identical to TRBD2. Germline CDR1 reads KGHSH; CDR2 reads LQKENI. The junction had 6 bases not matched to a gene; V was cut back by 3 bases and J by 5 bases. CDR3 length: 15 amino acids. CDR3: CASSPQREMENIQYF. In nucleotides, the CDR3 is TGTGCCAGCTCACCCCAGCGGGAGATGGAAAACATTCAGTACTTC.

This rearrangement joins TRBV9 to TRBJ2-3; 8 bases map to TRBD1. CDR3 length: 14 residues. J was trimmed by 1 base and V by 9 bases; bases with no gene match: 7. Germline CDR1 and CDR2: SGDLS and YYNGEE. The CDR3 DNA is TGTGCCACCAACCCGACAGGGGGCACAGATACGCAGTATTTT. It translates to CATNPTGGTDTQYF.

This sequence joins TRBV29-1 and TRBJ2-1; 8 nucleotides agree with TRBD1. The CDR3 loop spans 16 amino acids. The germline V gene encodes CDR1 SQVTM and CDR2 ANQGSEA. Trimming removed 3 bases from V and 2 bases from J; junction bases left unmatched: 9. The CDR3 sequence: CSVEGGTGGAYNEQFF. CDR3 DNA sequence: TGCAGCGTTGAGGGCGGAACAGGGGGTGCCTACAATGAGCAGTTCTTC.

The DNA for the CDR3 is TGCGCCAGCAGAGAGGGGGACGGACTGAATTCACCCCTCCACTTT. As protein: CASREGDGLNSPLHF. The J gene is TRBJ1-6, the V gene TRBV5-1, with TRBD1 as a possible D gene (6 bases). The CDR3 runs 15 residues. The V gene lost 5 bases and the J gene lost 7 bases, with 16 bases spanning the gap. In germline, CDR1 is SGHRS, CDR2 YFSETQ.

The chain couples TRBV5-1 to TRBJ1-1, with 7 bases lining up with TRBD1. Per germline, CDR1 SGHRS and CDR2 YFSETQ. V trimming: 0 bases; J trimming: 11 bases; junction bases outside the gene matches: 4. The CDR3 contains 12 residues. The chain's CDR3 is CASSLGTGDAFF. CDR3 sequence (DNA): TGCGCCAGCAGCTTGGGAACAGGGGATGCTTTCTTT.

This clone was recorded once. This chain connects TRBV5-6 to TRBJ1-4; possibly TRBD1 for D (6 bases). The ends were cut back, 0 bases at V and 10 bases at J, with 10 bases in the middle. There are 13 residues in the CDR3. Germline V gene lookup returns CDR1 SGHDT and CDR2 YYEEEE. The CDR3 nucleotides are TGTGCCAGCAGCTTGGTGGCACAGGGAAAACTGTTTTTT. Protein sequence: CASSLVAQGKLFF.

The J gene is TRBJ1-1, the V gene TRBV5-4, with unresolved D. Trimming took off 4 bases at V and 0 bases at J, with 13 bases between the two ends. Germline V lookup: CDR1 SGHNT, CDR2 YYREEE (reference sequence). The CDR3 runs to 15 residues. The CDR3 DNA is TGTGCCAGCAGCCTGTTGAGGGAAGTGAACACTGAAGCTTTCTTT. It translates to CASSLLREVNTEAFF.

The genes are TRBV4-1 and TRBJ2-1, with 8 bases lining up with TRBD2. Germline V gene sequence: CDR1 MGHRA, CDR2 YSYEKL. V shed 8 bases, J shed 2 bases, and the junction held 5 bases outside the gene matches. The CDR3 runs to 14 residues. The CDR3, as DNA: TGCGCCAGCCGGTCCGGGGGGGCCTACAATGAGCAGTTCTTC. Amino acids: CASRSGGAYNEQFF.

The chain carries TRBV27 and TRBJ2-7; 13 bases map to TRBD2. The V and J ends lost 8 bases and 7 bases, in that order; junction bases with no gene match: 14. CDR1 is MNHEY, CDR2 SMNVEV, per germline (reference sequence). CDR3 length equals 16 residues. CDR3 region: CASSDLTGTSGIEQYF. The CDR3 bases are TGTGCCAGCTCCGATCTCACCGGGACTAGCGGGATAGAGCAGTACTTC.

The genes are TRBV28 and TRBJ1-2; 8 positions agree with TRBD1. With 1 base clipped from V and 4 bases from J, the junction kept 8 bases outside the gene matches. The germline V gene encodes CDR1 MDHEN and CDR2 SYDVKM. The CDR3 consists of 16 residues. This CDR3 is CASSLSPYGTGYGYTF. CDR3 DNA sequence: TGTGCCAGCAGTTTATCTCCCTACGGGACAGGCTATGGCTACACCTTC.

This clone has only a few counts. V usage is TRBV4-2 and J usage is TRBJ2-5, with 11 bases aligning to TRBD1. V lost 0 bases to trimming and J lost 5 bases; unmatched junction nucleotides: 5. This CDR3 is 16 amino acids long. The germline V gene has CDR1 LGHNA and CDR2 YNFKEQ. Here the CDR3 reads CASSQDRGTGGETQYF. In nucleotides, the CDR3 is TGTGCCAGCAGCCAAGATAGGGGGACAGGGGGTGAGACCCAGTACTTC.

The J gene is TRBJ2-1, the V gene TRBV6-6, with D maybe TRBD1 (5 bases). The CDR3 is 13 amino acids. The V end was cut by 2 bases, the J end by 6 bases, with 8 bases between. Germline loops: CDR1 MNHNY, CDR2 SVGAGI (reference sequence). CDR3 DNA sequence: TGTGCCAGCAGTTACGGGCAGGGCAATGAGCAGTTCTTC. This gives the protein CASSYGQGNEQFF.

V usage is TRBV5-4 and J usage is TRBJ2-7; no definite D call. The germline V gene has CDR1 SGHNT and CDR2 YYREEE (reference sequence). This CDR3 has 12 residues. The V end was cut by 10 bases, the J end by 6 bases, with 17 bases between. CDR3 sequence (DNA): TGTGCCGTGGCGACTCGACCGGGCGAGCAGTACTTC. Its translation: CAVATRPGEQYF.

V gene TRBV28 combines with J gene TRBJ2-7, with a possible D match to TRBD2 (7 bases). V lost 2 bases, J lost 3 bases, and 11 bases lay in between. The CDR3 contains 14 residues. The V gene's germline CDR1 is MDHEN and CDR2 SYDVKM. Here the CDR3 reads CASSLTGRGYEQYF. The CDR3 coding sequence is TGTGCCAGCAGTTTAACAGGGAGGGGCTACGAGCAGTACTTC.

This clone was observed once. The chain is built from TRBV5-1 and TRBJ1-1; D uncertain. Germline V gene lookup returns CDR1 SGHRS and CDR2 YFSETQ. V was clipped by 4 bases and J by 1 base, with 17 bases between them. The CDR3 runs 16 residues. The CDR3 nucleotides read TGCGCCAGCAGCGCCTTCCAGTCCGGAGGGAACACTGAAGCTTTCTTT. Translation: CASSAFQSGGNTEAFF.

In DNA form, the CDR3 reads TGTGCCAGCAGCCCCTTGGGGGGGGACGAGCAGTACTTC. Protein: CASSPLGGDEQYF. The chain joins TRBV14 to TRBJ2-7; 7 positions agree with TRBD2. This CDR3 is 13 amino acids long. The V gene's germline CDR1 is SGHDN and CDR2 FVKESK. J lost 5 bases, V lost 4 bases, and 5 bases had no gene match.

This chain joins TRBV4-1 and TRBJ1-1, with D unresolved. CDR3 size: 13 residues. Germline CDR1 reads MGHRA; CDR2 reads YSYEKL. The V gene lost 0 bases and the J gene lost 3 bases, with 5 bases spanning the gap. The CDR3 sequence: CASSQDPDTEAFF. CDR3 bases: TGCGCCAGCAGCCAAGATCCAGACACTGAAGCTTTCTTT.

V gene TRBV27 combines with J gene TRBJ1-5; D ambiguous. Germline V gene sequence: CDR1 MNHEY, CDR2 SMNVEV (reference sequence). Trimming pared 2 bases from V and 0 bases from J, leaving 8 bases between. This CDR3 contains 15 residues. For the CDR3, the DNA is TGTGCCAGCAGTTTAAGAGGGAATAGCAATCAGCCCCAGCATTTT. Protein product: CASSLRGNSNQPQHF.

The count of this clone is one. The chain uses TRBV15 and TRBJ1-2, with a tentative D call TRBD1 (6 bases). This CDR3 spans 16 amino acids. Trimming took 0 bases from V and 5 from J, leaving 16 bases between them. The V gene's germline CDR1 is LNHNV and CDR2 YYDKDF (reference sequence). The CDR3 DNA reads TGTGCCACCAGCAGAGATCGGCACGGGGGGGCATATGGCTACACCTTC. It codes for CATSRDRHGGAYGYTF.